The 10 T cell receptor beta chains below were found in one sample sequenced in a study of cytotoxic CD8 clonotypes in ibrutinib-treated CLL. TCRdb's copy holds only in-frame clones and misses some; the assay was immunoSEQ multiplex PCR. The table shows 140,000 to 150,000 clones, with about 70% occurring only once. The sequences come from PBMCs, collected after 24 months of ibrutinib treatment. Receptors were obtained from a human donor with chronic lymphocytic leukemia.

The chain has TRBV11-2 and TRBJ1-2; possible D gene TRBD1, 5 bases. The V end lost 4 bases, the J end lost 5 bases, and 8 bases lay between the germline ends. The CDR3 consists of 12 residues. The germline gives CDR1 SGHAT, CDR2 FQNNGV. The CDR3 DNA follows: TGTGCCAGCAGCTGGGAGGGGTATGGCTACACCTTC. Its protein is CASSWEGYGYTF.

In DNA, the CDR3 is TGTGCCAGCAGTGCTCTAGCGGGGAGCACAGATACGCAGTATTTT. Encoded protein: CASSALAGSTDTQYF. The chain combines TRBV6-4 with TRBJ2-3, with 9 bases matching TRBD2. Germline CDR1 reads MRHNA; CDR2 reads SNTAGT. The CDR3 contains 15 residues. J lost 0 bases, V lost 4 bases, and 2 bases had no gene match.

This clone occurred a few times. The chain uses TRBV6-5 and TRBJ1-6, with 7 bases identical to TRBD1. The CDR3 is 15 amino acids. With 2 bases clipped from V and 10 bases from J, the junction kept 8 bases outside the gene matches. Germline values: CDR1 MNHEY, CDR2 SVGAGI. CDR3 coding DNA: TGTGCCAGCAGTTACGGGGGCAGGGGGTACTCACCCCTCCACTTT. Encoded protein: CASSYGGRGYSPLHF.

The chain links TRBV28 to TRBJ1-5; no clear D. In germline, CDR1 is MDHEN, CDR2 SYDVKM. Trimming stripped 2 bases from V and 7 bases from J, with 18 bases between. The CDR3 contains 16 residues. The CDR3 spells CASSLASGRDVQPQHF. The CDR3 nucleotides read TGTGCCAGCAGTTTAGCTAGCGGTAGGGATGTGCAGCCCCAGCATTTT. The full variable domain, rest sourced from reference TRBV28 and TRBJ1-5, is DVKVTQSSRYLVKRTGEKVFLECVQDMDHENMFWYRQDPGLGLRLIYFSYDVKMKEKGDIPEGYSVSREKKERFSLILESASTNQTSMYLCASSLASGRDVQPQHFGDGTRLSIL.

There are many counts of this clone. The gene calls are TRBV6-1 and TRBJ1-3, with D perhaps matching TRBD1 (5 bases). CDR1 MNHNS and CDR2 SASEGT come from the germline V gene. The CDR3 sequence is 14 residues long. Trimming cost V 7 bases and J 4 bases, with 14 bases left between them. CDR3 coding DNA: TGTGCCAGCAACGGGTGGGGGTCCGGAAACACCATATATTTT. Its translation: CASNGWGSGNTIYF.

The table lists this clone with a count of one. The sample holds other DNA sequences that translate to the same CDR3. The V call is TRBV20-1, the J call TRBJ2-1; the D is unclear. The CDR3 totals 11 residues. The V end lost 1 base, the J end lost 5 bases, and 3 bases lay between the germline ends. The germline CDR1 and CDR2 sequences are DFQATT and SNEGSKA (reference sequence). The CDR3 loop reads CSARGHNEQFF. The CDR3 bases are TGCAGTGCTAGAGGCCACAATGAGCAGTTCTTC.

The chain joins TRBV6-5 to TRBJ2-7; 11 nucleotides match TRBD1. The CDR3 runs to 16 residues. The V gene end was trimmed by 4 bases and the J gene end by 2 bases; junction bases not matched to a gene: 7. Germline-derived CDR1 and CDR2 are MNHEY and SVGAGI. The CDR3 region is CASSSPGQGDPYEQYF. The CDR3, as DNA: TGTGCCAGCAGTTCGCCGGGACAGGGGGACCCCTACGAGCAGTACTTC.

This rearrangement joins TRBV14 to TRBJ2-2; possible D gene TRBD1, 5 bases. V gave up 2 bases and J gave up 5 bases, with 12 bases separating them. Germline CDR1 is SGHDN and CDR2 is FVKESK. The CDR3 loop spans 15 amino acids. CDR3: CASSQQLGETGELFF. CDR3 in DNA: TGTGCCAGCAGCCAACAGTTAGGGGAAACCGGGGAGCTGTTTTTT.

The CDR3 DNA sequence: TGTGCCAGCAGTTACGTAGGCAGGGGGCGAGGTGGCTACACCTTC. As protein: CASSYVGRGRGGYTF. V and J are TRBV6-5 and TRBJ1-2, with 8 positions matching TRBD1. The CDR3 loop spans 15 amino acids. The V gene end was trimmed by 2 bases and the J gene end by 7 bases; junction bases not matched to a gene: 9. Per the germline V gene, CDR1 is MNHEY and CDR2 is SVGAGI.

The chain joins TRBV19 to TRBJ2-2; 15 nucleotides align to TRBD2. Germline values: CDR1 LNHDA, CDR2 SQIVND (reference sequence). This CDR3 region has 16 residues. Trimming at V came to 6 bases and at J to 6 bases, leaving 5 bases not matched to a gene. The CDR3, as DNA: TGTGCCAGTAGATGGGGACTAGCGGGGGGATCCGGGGAGCTGTTTTTT. Protein sequence: CASRWGLAGGSGELFF.